Below, 9 T cell receptor beta chains from the same sample are listed, as sequenced in a study of cytomegalovirus exposure and HLA in healthy donors. It was with 60 Vbeta and 13 Jbeta primers that the PCR ran. The repertoire was sequenced with immunoSEQ multiplex PCR; TCRdb's copy has only in-frame clones and lacks some. The sample has 150,000 or so clones; over 60% are singletons. The source material was PBMCs. The receptors originated from a male donor in good health and CMV-seronegative.

This clone was detected only once. The genes are TRBV30 and TRBJ1-1, with 8 bases aligning to TRBD1. V shed 1 base, J shed 4 bases, and the junction held 2 bases outside the gene matches. This CDR3 has 13 amino acids. Germline assignment: CDR1 GTSNPN and CDR2 SVGIG (reference sequence). The CDR3 sequence: CAWSGQGFTEAFF. CDR3 in DNA: TGTGCCTGGAGTGGACAGGGGTTCACTGAAGCTTTCTTT.

The chain joins TRBV27 to TRBJ2-7; D call uncertain. The CDR3 runs to 13 residues. V lost 6 bases to trimming and J lost 2 bases, with 11 bases between them. Germline CDR1 MNHEY, CDR2 SMNVEV (reference sequence). The CDR3 DNA follows: TGTGCCAGCAGCCCGACTTGGGCCTACGAGCAGTACTTC. Translation: CASSPTWAYEQYF.

This chain uses TRBV19 with TRBJ2-7; the D gene is possibly TRBD2 (5 bases). Between the trimmed V and J ends, which lost 2 bases and 6 bases, there was a span of 8 bases. Germline assignment: CDR1 LNHDA and CDR2 SQIVND (reference sequence). The CDR3 contains 12 residues. CDR3: CASSINRGEQYF. The CDR3 coding sequence is TGTGCCAGTAGTATAAATCGGGGCGAGCAGTACTTC.

The rearrangement joins TRBV5-1 to TRBJ1-4; D unclear. The CDR3 spans 16 residues. Germline assignment: CDR1 SGHRS and CDR2 YFSETQ. V gave up 0 bases and J gave up 4 bases, with 13 bases separating them. The CDR3 sequence is CASSLGGSGDNEKLFF. The CDR3 DNA is TGCGCCAGCAGCTTGGGAGGGTCAGGAGATAATGAAAAACTGTTTTTT.

CDR3: CASSDMLGGFFEQYF. The CDR3 nucleotides read TGTGCCAGCAGTGATATGTTGGGGGGATTTTTTGAGCAGTACTTC. The rearrangement links TRBV2 to TRBJ2-7, with D tentatively TRBD2 (6 bases). Trimming removed 3 bases at V and 7 bases at J, with 19 bases between. Germline CDR1 reads SNHLY; CDR2 reads FYNNEI. This CDR3 has 15 amino acids. Full variable domain (outside the CDR3, taken from reference TRBV2 and TRBJ2-7): EPEVTQTPSHQVTQMGQEVILRCVPISNHLYFYWYRQILGQKVEFLVSFYNNEISEKSEIFDDQFSVERPDGSNFTLKIRSTKLEDSAMYFCASSDMLGGFFEQYFGPGTRLTVT.

This clone was observed a handful of times. The chain joins TRBV5-4 to TRBJ1-1, with 8 positions matching TRBD1. The V gene end was trimmed by 0 bases and the J gene end by 5 bases; junction bases not matched to a gene: 15. The germline V gene has CDR1 SGHNT and CDR2 YYREEE (reference sequence). This CDR3 region has 18 residues. The CDR3 DNA sequence: TGTGCCAGCAGCTTGGACGGGTTGGGCAGGGGGCAATTAACTGAAGCTTTCTTT. Translated: CASSLDGLGRGQLTEAFF.

V gene TRBV5-4 combines with J gene TRBJ2-7, with D perhaps TRBD1 (6 bases). Germline CDR1 reads SGHNT; CDR2 reads YYREEE (reference sequence). This CDR3 has 15 residues. V lost 1 base and J lost 5, with 16 bases in between. Here the CDR3 reads CASSLPGTTKNEQYF. For the CDR3, the DNA is TGTGCCAGCAGCTTGCCCGGGACAACTAAGAACGAGCAGTACTTC.

Regarding this clone: The junction differs from germline at one of its ends, possibly a read error. This chain joins TRBV7-9 and TRBJ1-1; D unresolved. The CDR3 is 13 residues long. The germline V gene has CDR1 SEHNR and CDR2 FQNEAQ (reference sequence). Here the CDR3 DNA reads TGTTCCAGCAGCACTAGTTGGGGCACTGAAGCTTTCTTT. Residues: CSSSTSWGTEAFF.

This CDR3 is CASSGRGRDTGELFF. The CDR3 nucleotides are TGCGCCAGCAGCGGAAGGGGGCGGGACACCGGGGAGCTGTTTTTT. The chain joins TRBV5-1 to TRBJ2-2, with TRBD1 matching over 7 bases. V was pared by 4 bases and J by 3 bases, with 6 bases of the junction left unmatched. Germline CDR1 reads SGHRS; CDR2 reads YFSETQ. CDR3 length: 15 amino acids.